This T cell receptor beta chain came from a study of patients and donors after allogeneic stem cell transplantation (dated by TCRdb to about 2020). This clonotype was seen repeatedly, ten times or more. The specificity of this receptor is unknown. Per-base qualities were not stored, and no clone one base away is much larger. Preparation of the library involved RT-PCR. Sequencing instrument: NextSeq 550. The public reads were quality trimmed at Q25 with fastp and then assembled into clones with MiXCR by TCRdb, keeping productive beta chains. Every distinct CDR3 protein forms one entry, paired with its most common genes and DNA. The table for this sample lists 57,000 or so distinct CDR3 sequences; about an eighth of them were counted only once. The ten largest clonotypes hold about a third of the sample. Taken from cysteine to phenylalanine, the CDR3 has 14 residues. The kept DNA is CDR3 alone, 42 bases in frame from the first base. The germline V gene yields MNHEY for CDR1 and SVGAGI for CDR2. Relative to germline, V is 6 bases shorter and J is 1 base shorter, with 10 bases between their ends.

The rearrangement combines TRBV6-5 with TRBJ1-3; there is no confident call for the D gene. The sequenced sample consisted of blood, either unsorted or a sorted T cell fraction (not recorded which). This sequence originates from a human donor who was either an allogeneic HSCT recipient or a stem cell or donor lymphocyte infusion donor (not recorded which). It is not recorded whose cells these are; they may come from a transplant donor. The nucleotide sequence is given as TGTGCCAGCAGCAGAATCGGGTCTGGAAACACCATATATTTT. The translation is CASSRIGSGNTIYF.